Sequencing of this TCR beta chain was carried out in a study of TIL therapy for anti-PD-1-resistant metastatic lung cancer. Overall study context: Progressing patients received lymphodepletion, expanded TIL infusion and IL-2.

Study-level findings and limits: Infused TIL clonotypes partially replaced the baseline blood repertoire, then decayed over months.

A remark on this clone: No antigen is known for it.

The CDR3 extends over 15 amino acids. Per germline, CDR1 SGHDN and CDR2 FVKESK. Trimming stripped 0 bases from V and 6 bases from J, with 13 bases between. Time point indicated: pre-treatment sample, taken before nivolumab and TIL therapy. Patients were adults with stage 4 NSCLC. Sequencing used immunoSEQ v3. Assay: immunoSEQ multiplex PCR; the TCRdb copy retains only in-frame clones and omits some. The sample consists of about 60,000 clones, under 75% of them appearing once. Sequenced material: blood, taken at baseline. The V and J genes are TRBV14 and TRBJ2-3; D is uncertain. This receptor was obtained from a person between 30 and 80 years old with non-small cell lung cancer. CDR3 amino acids: CASSQDLARRDTQYF. The CDR3 DNA reads TGTGCCAGCAGCCAAGATCTGGCTAGACGGGATACGCAGTATTTT.